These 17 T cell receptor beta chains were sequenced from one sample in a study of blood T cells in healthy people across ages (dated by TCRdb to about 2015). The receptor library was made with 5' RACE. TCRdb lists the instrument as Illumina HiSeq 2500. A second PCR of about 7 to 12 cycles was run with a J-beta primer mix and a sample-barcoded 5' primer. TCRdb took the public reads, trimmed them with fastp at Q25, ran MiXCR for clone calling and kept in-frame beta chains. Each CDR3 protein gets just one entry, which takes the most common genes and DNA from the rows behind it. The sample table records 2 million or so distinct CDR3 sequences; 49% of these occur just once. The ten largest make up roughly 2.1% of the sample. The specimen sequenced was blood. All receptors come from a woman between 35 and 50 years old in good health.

The CDR3 spells CASSFLRNQPQHF. In DNA, the CDR3 is TGTGCCAGCAGTTTCCTCCGCAATCAGCCCCAGCATTTT. The rearrangement uses TRBV12-3 or TRBV12-4 and TRBJ1-5; D not certain. V was cut by 3 bases and J by 2 bases, with 5 bases left in between. There are 13 residues in the CDR3.

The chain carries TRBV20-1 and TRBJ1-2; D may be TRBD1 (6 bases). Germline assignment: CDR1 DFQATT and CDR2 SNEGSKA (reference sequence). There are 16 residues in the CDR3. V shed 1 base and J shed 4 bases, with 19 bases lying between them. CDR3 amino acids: CSARGPGVQGPYGYTF. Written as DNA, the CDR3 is TGCAGTGCTAGAGGCCCCGGGGTTCAGGGGCCCTATGGCTACACCTTC.

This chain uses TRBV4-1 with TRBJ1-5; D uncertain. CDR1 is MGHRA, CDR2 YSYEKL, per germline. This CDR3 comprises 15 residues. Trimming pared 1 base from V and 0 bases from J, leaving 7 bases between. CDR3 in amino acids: CASSQVSHSNQPQHF. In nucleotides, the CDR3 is TGCGCCAGCAGCCAAGTGTCCCATAGCAATCAGCCCCAGCATTTT.

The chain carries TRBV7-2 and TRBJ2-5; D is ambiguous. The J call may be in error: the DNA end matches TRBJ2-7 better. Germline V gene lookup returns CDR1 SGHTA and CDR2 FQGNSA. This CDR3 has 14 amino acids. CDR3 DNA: TGTGCCAGCAGCATCTGGGAAGGCGCCCACGAGCAGTACTTC. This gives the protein CASSIWEGAHEQYF.

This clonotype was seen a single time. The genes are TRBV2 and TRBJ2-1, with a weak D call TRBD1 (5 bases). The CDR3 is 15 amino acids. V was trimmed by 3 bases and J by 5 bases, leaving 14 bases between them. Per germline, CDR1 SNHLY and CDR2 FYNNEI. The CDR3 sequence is CASSDEVLGHNEQFF. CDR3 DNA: TGTGCCAGCAGTGATGAGGTTCTGGGGCACAATGAGCAGTTCTTC.

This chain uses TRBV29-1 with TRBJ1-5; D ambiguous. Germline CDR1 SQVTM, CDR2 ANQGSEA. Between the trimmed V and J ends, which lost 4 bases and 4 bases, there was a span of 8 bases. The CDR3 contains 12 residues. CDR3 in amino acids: CSVVTSNQPQHF. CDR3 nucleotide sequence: TGCAGCGTTGTAACTTCAAATCAGCCCCAGCATTTT.

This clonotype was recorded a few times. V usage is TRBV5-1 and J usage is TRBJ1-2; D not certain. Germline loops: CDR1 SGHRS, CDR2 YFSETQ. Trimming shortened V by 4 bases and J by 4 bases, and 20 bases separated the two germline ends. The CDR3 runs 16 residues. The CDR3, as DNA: TGCGCCAGCAGCCCGGGCCTAGGTCCTCTAACCTATGGCTACACCTTC. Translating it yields CASSPGLGPLTYGYTF.

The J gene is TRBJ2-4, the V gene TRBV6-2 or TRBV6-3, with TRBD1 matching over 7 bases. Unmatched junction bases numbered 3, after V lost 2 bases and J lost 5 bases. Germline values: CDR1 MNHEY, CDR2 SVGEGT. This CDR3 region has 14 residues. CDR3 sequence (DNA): TGTGCCAGCAGTTACCCGGGACAGCAAAACATTCAGTACTTC. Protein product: CASSYPGQQNIQYF.

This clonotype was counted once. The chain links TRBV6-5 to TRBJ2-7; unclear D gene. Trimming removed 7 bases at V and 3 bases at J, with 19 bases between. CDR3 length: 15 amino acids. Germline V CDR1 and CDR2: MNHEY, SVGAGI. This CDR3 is CASTSSGDGFYEQYF. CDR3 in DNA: TGTGCCAGCACCTCGTCCGGAGACGGATTCTACGAGCAGTACTTC.

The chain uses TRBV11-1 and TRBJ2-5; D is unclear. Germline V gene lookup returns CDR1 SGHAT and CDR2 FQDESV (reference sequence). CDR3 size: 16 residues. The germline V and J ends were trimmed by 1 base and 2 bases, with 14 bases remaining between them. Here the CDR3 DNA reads TGTGCCAGCAGCTTAGGTTTGGTGATAAGACAAGAGACCCAGTACTTC. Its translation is CASSLGLVIRQETQYF.

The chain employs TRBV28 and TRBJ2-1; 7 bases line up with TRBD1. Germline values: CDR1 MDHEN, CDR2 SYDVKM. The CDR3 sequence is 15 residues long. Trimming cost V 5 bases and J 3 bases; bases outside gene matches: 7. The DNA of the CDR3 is TGTGCCAGCAGTCCCGGGACAGCCCACTACAATGAGCAGTTCTTC. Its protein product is CASSPGTAHYNEQFF.

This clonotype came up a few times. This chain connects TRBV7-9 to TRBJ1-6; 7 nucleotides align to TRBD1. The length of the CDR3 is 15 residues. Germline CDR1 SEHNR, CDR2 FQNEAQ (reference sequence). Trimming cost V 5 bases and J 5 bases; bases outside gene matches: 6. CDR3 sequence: CASSHRDRNNSPLHF. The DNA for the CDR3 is TGTGCCAGCAGCCACCGGGACAGAAATAATTCACCCCTCCACTTT.

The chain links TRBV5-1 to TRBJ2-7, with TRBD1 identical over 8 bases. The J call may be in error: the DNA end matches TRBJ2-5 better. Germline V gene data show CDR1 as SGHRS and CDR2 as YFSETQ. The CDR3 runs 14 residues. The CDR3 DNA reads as TGCGCCAGCAGCAATCAGGGGGCAGGGGAGACCCAGTACTTC. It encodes CASSNQGAGETQYF.

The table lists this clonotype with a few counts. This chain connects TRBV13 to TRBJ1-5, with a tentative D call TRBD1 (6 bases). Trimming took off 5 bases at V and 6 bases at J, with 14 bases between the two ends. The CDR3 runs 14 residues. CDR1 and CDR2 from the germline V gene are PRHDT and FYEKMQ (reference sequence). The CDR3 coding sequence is TGTGCCAGCAGCCAAGGGGGGGCAAGTCAGCCCCAGCATTTT. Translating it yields CASSQGGASQPQHF.

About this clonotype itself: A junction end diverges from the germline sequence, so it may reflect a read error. The CDR3 reads CTSTRRREGAGNEQFF. The CDR3 DNA sequence: TGTACCAGCACCAGAAGGAGGGAGGGGGCAGGCAATGAGCAGTTCTTC. This chain uses TRBV6-2 or TRBV6-3 with TRBJ2-1; D may be TRBD1 or TRBD2 (7 bases each). The CDR3 has 16 residues. CDR1 MNHEY and CDR2 SVGEGT come from the germline V gene.

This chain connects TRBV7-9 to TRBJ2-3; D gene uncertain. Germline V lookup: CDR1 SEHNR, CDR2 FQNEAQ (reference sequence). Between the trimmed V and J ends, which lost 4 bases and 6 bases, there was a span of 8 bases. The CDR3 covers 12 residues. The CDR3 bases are TGTGCCAGCAGCTCAAAGGCTGATACGCAGTATTTT. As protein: CASSSKADTQYF.

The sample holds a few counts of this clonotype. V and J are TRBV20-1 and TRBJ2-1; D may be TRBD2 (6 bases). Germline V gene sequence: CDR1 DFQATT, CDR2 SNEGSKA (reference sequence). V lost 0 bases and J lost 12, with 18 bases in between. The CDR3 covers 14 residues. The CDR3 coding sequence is TGCAGTGCTAGAGATCTGGGCGGTTCAGCGGGGCAGTTCTTC. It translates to CSARDLGGSAGQFF.